This T cell receptor beta chain was captured by sequencing in a study of cytomegalovirus exposure and HLA in healthy donors. Study at large: Most genotyped donors, 81% of 350 to 500, had Caucasian-associated genetic ancestry.

Study-wide findings and caveats: In a later analysis, TCR beta V- and J-gene trimming was associated with a missense DCLRE1C variant. Clonal expansion, a later analysis showed, was greater in HLA-associated TCR beta chains than in equally common others.

This clone was seen a single time. The antigen remains undetermined. The germline gives CDR1 SGHVS, CDR2 FQNEAQ. CDR3 size: 14 residues. J was trimmed by 9 bases and V by 5 bases; bases with no gene match: 11. The PCR contained 60 Vbeta and 13 Jbeta primers. TCRdb keeps only in-frame clones here, not all; method: immunoSEQ multiplex PCR. The sample includes 200,000 or so clones, 82% of them seen just once. This rearrangement joins TRBV7-8 to TRBJ2-5; 8 bases map to TRBD2. The sample comprised PBMCs. The sequence was collected from a boy aged 2 to 9 in good health and CMV-seronegative. The CDR3 spells CASSDKRGRSAQYF. CDR3 nucleotide sequence: TGTGCCAGCAGCGACAAGCGGGGGCGGTCGGCCCAGTACTTC.